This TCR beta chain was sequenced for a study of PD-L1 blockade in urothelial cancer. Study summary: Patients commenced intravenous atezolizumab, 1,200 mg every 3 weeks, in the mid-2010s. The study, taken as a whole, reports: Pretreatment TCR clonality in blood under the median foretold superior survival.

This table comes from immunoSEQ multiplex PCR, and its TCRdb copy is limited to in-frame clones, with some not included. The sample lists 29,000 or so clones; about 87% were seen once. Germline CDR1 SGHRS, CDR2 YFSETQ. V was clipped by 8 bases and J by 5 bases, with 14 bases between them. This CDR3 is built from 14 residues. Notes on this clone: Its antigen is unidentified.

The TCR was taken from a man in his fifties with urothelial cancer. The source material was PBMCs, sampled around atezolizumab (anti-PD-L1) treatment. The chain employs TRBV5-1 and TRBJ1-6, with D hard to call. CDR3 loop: CASIPKSNNSPLHF. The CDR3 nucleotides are TGCGCCAGTATTCCGAAGAGCAATAATTCACCCCTCCACTTT.